The 23 T cell receptor beta chains reported below all come from one sample, sequenced in a study of blood T cell repertoires in COVID-19. Measured with immunoSEQ multiplex PCR; TCRdb has only the in-frame clones, and not every one. The sample lists roughly 280,000 clones; about 87% were seen once. The source material was PBMCs or T cells enriched from blood (not recorded which). The receptors stem from a woman in her thirties with acute COVID-19.

The J gene is TRBJ1-1, the V gene TRBV28; TRBD1 aligns across 9 bases. In germline, CDR1 is MDHEN, CDR2 SYDVKM. V lost 6 bases and J lost 6; bases outside the gene matches: 11. The CDR3 length is 15 residues. The CDR3 coding sequence is TGTGCCAGCAGATTACCGGGACAGGGAGAGGCTGAAGCTTTCTTT. It codes for CASRLPGQGEAEAFF.

V usage is TRBV2 and J usage is TRBJ2-7; 14 bases line up with TRBD2. Trimming cost V 7 bases and J 4 bases; bases outside gene matches: 12. This CDR3 spans 17 amino acids. Germline CDR1 and CDR2: SNHLY and FYNNEI. CDR3 residues: CASTSTSGRALGYEQYF. The CDR3 DNA follows: TGTGCCAGCACCTCGACTAGCGGGAGGGCCCTTGGGTACGAGCAGTACTTC.

V gene TRBV7-9 combines with J gene TRBJ2-7, with D perhaps TRBD2 (6 bases). V lost 5 bases and J lost 1, with 15 bases in between. Germline V gene sequence: CDR1 SEHNR, CDR2 FQNEAQ (reference sequence). This CDR3 has 15 amino acids. CDR3 amino acids: CASSPGRGLSYEQYF. For the CDR3, the DNA is TGTGCCAGCAGCCCCGGTAGGGGACTGTCCTACGAGCAGTACTTC.

This chain joins TRBV6-4 and TRBJ1-1; a possible D gene is TRBD1 (5 bases). The V and J ends lost 4 bases and 5 bases respectively, with 11 bases between them. The germline CDR1 and CDR2 sequences are MRHNA and SNTAGT. This CDR3 has 13 residues. The CDR3 loop is CASSVGVGTEAFF. In nucleotides, the CDR3 is TGTGCCAGCAGTGTAGGGGTAGGTACTGAAGCTTTCTTT.

The genes are TRBV4-2 and TRBJ2-3; possible D gene TRBD1, 6 bases. Per germline, CDR1 LGHNA and CDR2 YNFKEQ. Trimming shortened V by 1 base and J by 1 base, and 15 bases separated the two germline ends. This CDR3 comprises 17 residues. The CDR3 DNA follows: TGTGCCAGCAGCCAAGGAGGGATGGGGGCTGGCACAGATACGCAGTATTTT. This translates into CASSQGGMGAGTDTQYF.

The V call is TRBV2, the J call TRBJ1-6; D is unresolved. The CDR3 length is 12 residues. With 6 bases removed from V and 2 bases from J, the gap between germline ends came to 2 bases. Looked up from germline, CDR1 is SNHLY and CDR2 is FYNNEI. The DNA of the CDR3 is TGTGCCAGCAGCACCTATAATTCACCCCTCCACTTT. Residues: CASSTYNSPLHF.

The chain recombines TRBV5-6 with TRBJ1-3; D is ambiguous. Germline CDR1 is SGHDT and CDR2 is YYEEEE. V gave up 2 bases and J gave up 4 bases, with 10 bases separating them. The CDR3 covers 14 residues. The CDR3 sequence is CASSLTVSGNTIYF. CDR3 bases: TGTGCCAGCAGCTTAACAGTCTCGGGAAACACCATATATTTT. The full variable domain, completed using reference TRBV5-6 and TRBJ1-3, is DAGVTQSPTHLIKTRGQQVTLRCSPKSGHDTVSWYQQALGQGPQFIFQYYEEEERQRGNFPDRFSGHQFPNYSSELNVNALLLGDSALYLCASSLTVSGNTIYFGEGSWLTVV.

The chain is built from TRBV29-1 and TRBJ2-7; no firm D call. The CDR3 consists of 13 residues. V lost 5 bases to trimming and J lost 0 bases, with 11 bases between them. Germline CDR1 and CDR2: SQVTM and ANQGSEA. The CDR3 sequence is CSVSAGISYEQYF. The DNA for the CDR3 is TGCAGCGTTTCCGCAGGAATCTCCTACGAGCAGTACTTC.

This sequence joins TRBV4-2 and TRBJ1-5; TRBD1 matches 8 bases. V shed 0 bases and J 2 bases; nucleotides not matched to a gene: 9. Germline assignment: CDR1 LGHNA and CDR2 YNFKEQ. This CDR3 has 18 residues. CDR3 bases: TGTGCCAGCAGCCAAGACGTCCAGGGGGCTATTGGCAATCAGCCCCAGCATTTT. This sequence encodes CASSQDVQGAIGNQPQHF.

The CDR3 loop is CASSGVNGYTIYF. DNA for the CDR3: TGTGCCAGCAGTGGCGTCAACGGGTACACCATATATTTT. The chain uses TRBV25-1 and TRBJ1-3; D gene unclear. V was clipped by 4 bases and J by 8 bases, with 12 bases between them. CDR1 and CDR2 (germline): MGHDK, SYGVNS. This CDR3 has 13 residues.

CDR3 DNA: TGTGCCAGCGAGAATACCGGGGAGCTGTTTTTT. Residues: CASENTGELFF. The chain has TRBV2 and TRBJ2-2; D remains unclear. The V gene lost 8 bases and the J gene lost 5 bases, with 6 bases spanning the gap. Germline V lookup: CDR1 SNHLY, CDR2 FYNNEI. This CDR3 is built from 11 residues. Drawing the rest from reference TRBV2 and TRBJ2-2, the complete variable domain is EPEVTQTPSHQVTQMGQEVILRCVPISNHLYFYWYRQILGQKVEFLVSFYNNEISEKSEIFDDQFSVERPDGSNFTLKIRSTKLEDSAMYFCASENTGELFFGEGSRLTVL.

The chain is built from TRBV10-3 and TRBJ1-1; 9 positions agree with TRBD1. V lost 9 bases and J lost 5; bases outside the gene matches: 4. The length of the CDR3 is 12 residues. Germline CDR1 reads ENHRY; CDR2 reads SYGVKD. Here the CDR3 reads CAIDRGETEAFF. CDR3 in DNA: TGTGCCATAGACAGGGGGGAGACTGAAGCTTTCTTT.

This rearrangement joins TRBV19 to TRBJ2-1; TRBD2 agrees at 9 bases. CDR1 is LNHDA and CDR2 is SQIVND in the germline V gene (reference sequence). The CDR3 consists of 17 residues. J gave up 9 bases and V 3 bases, and 15 bases lay outside the gene matches. The DNA of the CDR3 is TGTGCCAGTAGTATCGAACTAGCGGGTGTCGTAAGGGGTGAGCAGTTCTTC. Residues: CASSIELAGVVRGEQFF.

This clone was detected once. This chain uses TRBV30 with TRBJ1-1; TRBD1 matches 9 bases. This CDR3 has 14 amino acids. The germline gives CDR1 GTSNPN, CDR2 SVGIG (reference sequence). The trim removed 1 base at V and 1 base at J, leaving 1 base unmatched. The CDR3 spells CAWSAGQGNTEAFF. The DNA for the CDR3 is TGTGCCTGGAGTGCGGGACAGGGGAACACTGAAGCTTTCTTT.

The J gene is TRBJ1-4, the V gene TRBV19; D is perhaps TRBD1 (6 bases). V lost 4 bases and J 5 bases, leaving 11 bases between the germline ends. Per germline, CDR1 LNHDA and CDR2 SQIVND (reference sequence). The CDR3 contains 14 residues. The CDR3 bases are TGTGCCAGTAGTAACAGGGAACAGAATGAAAAACTGTTTTTT. Translation: CASSNREQNEKLFF.

J is TRBJ2-7 and V is TRBV19, with TRBD1 matching 9 bases. Germline values: CDR1 LNHDA, CDR2 SQIVND (reference sequence). The CDR3 runs 13 residues. After removal of 5 bases from V and 7 bases from J, the junction contained 6 bases not matched to a gene. CDR3 sequence reads: CASSSQGAYEQYF. The CDR3 nucleotides read TGTGCCAGTAGTTCACAGGGGGCGTATGAGCAGTACTTC. The variable domain in full, with the rest retrieved from reference TRBV19 and TRBJ2-7, is DGGITQSPKYLFRKEGQNVTLSCEQNLNHDAMYWYRQDPGQGLRLIYYSQIVNDFQKGDIAEGYSVSREKKESFPLTVTSAQKNPTAFYLCASSSQGAYEQYFGPGTRLTVT.

This chain joins TRBV27 and TRBJ2-7; 9 bases map to TRBD1. CDR3 length: 13 residues. CDR1 and CDR2 from the germline V gene are MNHEY and SMNVEV (reference sequence). The V and J ends lost 6 bases and 4 bases, in that order; junction bases with no gene match: 4. In DNA, the CDR3 is TGTGCCAGCAGGTTGGGGACAGGGTACGAGCAGTACTTC. Amino acids: CASRLGTGYEQYF.

The chain uses TRBV27 and TRBJ1-6, with 12 bases aligning to TRBD1. J lost 7 bases, V lost 7 bases, and 5 bases had no gene match. CDR3 size: 15 residues. Per germline, CDR1 MNHEY and CDR2 SMNVEV (reference sequence). The CDR3 spells CASNPGQGANSPLHF. CDR3 in DNA: TGTGCCAGCAATCCGGGACAGGGGGCGAATTCACCCCTCCACTTT.

The genes are TRBV21-1 and TRBJ1-1; the D call of TRBD1 is as the table states it, not checked on the DNA. TRBV21-1 is a pseudogene. The CDR3 totals 17 residues. CDR3 sequence (DNA): TGTGCCAGCAGCAAAAGTGAAGGGGGAATGAGGAACACTGAAGCTTTCTTT. Its translation is CASSKSEGGMRNTEAFF.

V is TRBV6-2 or TRBV6-3 and J is TRBJ2-1; TRBD2 matches 16 bases. Trimming removed 4 bases from V and 8 bases from J; junction bases left unmatched: 5. The CDR3 totals 16 residues. CDR1 and CDR2 from the germline V gene are MNHEY and SVGEGT. CDR3 DNA sequence: TGTGCCAGCAGTTCCCCCGGGACTAGCGGGAGGGATGAGCAGTTCTTC. It translates to CASSSPGTSGRDEQFF.

This chain joins TRBV19 and TRBJ1-1; 7 positions agree with TRBD1. Per germline, CDR1 LNHDA and CDR2 SQIVND (reference sequence). Unmatched junction bases numbered 10, after V lost 6 bases and J lost 6 bases. The CDR3 is made up of 14 amino acids. DNA of the CDR3: TGTGCCAGTAGCCCAGGGACAGCCTGGCCTGAAGCTTTCTTT. This gives the protein CASSPGTAWPEAFF.

The V gene is TRBV3-1 (or the pseudogene TRBV3-2), the J gene TRBJ2-2; D not certain. This CDR3 region has 14 residues. Germline V gene sequence: CDR1 LGHDT, CDR2 YNNKEL (reference sequence). V was cut by 0 bases and J by 2 bases, with 4 bases left in between. The CDR3: CASSQDYNTGELFF. CDR3 coding DNA: TGTGCCAGCAGCCAAGACTACAACACCGGGGAGCTGTTTTTT.

The chain is built from TRBV6-2 or TRBV6-3 and TRBJ1-6, with 8 bases aligning to TRBD1. Germline V CDR1 and CDR2: MNHEY, SVGEGT. J gave up 8 bases and V 6 bases, and 9 bases lay outside the gene matches. CDR3 size: 15 residues. DNA for the CDR3: TGTGCCAGCAGCCTACAGGGGGTAAGGGATTCACCCCTCCACTTT. It yields the protein CASSLQGVRDSPLHF.